The clone carrying this T cell receptor beta chain was seen more than once but under ten times. The record originates from a study of regulatory T cells in long-lasting Graves disease. V was clipped by 8 bases and J by 0 bases, with 5 bases between them. Germline V CDR1 and CDR2: MNHNS, SASEGT. This CDR3 comprises 12 residues. The time point was: newly diagnosed GD, antithyroid drugs for less than 3 months. After RNA was extracted from PBMCs, the TCR library was made from it. Assembly of TCR beta libraries relied on iRepertoire HTBI primers together with Arm-PCR of CDR3 regions. TCRdb analysed the multiplex PCR reads with MiXCR anew, one entry per CDR3 protein. The table has some 410,000 distinct CDR3 sequences, about a sixth seen once. The same sample was also studied in work on T cells in Graves' hyperthyroidism and ophthalmopathy. That paper adds: HTBI primers drove first-round RT-PCR of the TCR CDR3.

The chain recombines TRBV6-1 with TRBJ1-5, with D hard to call. The sequences come from peripheral blood mononuclear cells (PBMCs), collected at new diagnosis, from a patient treated with antithyroid drugs. This sequence was found in a woman aged 30 to 39 with Graves disease. The CDR3 reads CASGLSNQPQHF. In nucleotides, the CDR3 is TGTGCCAGCGGGCTTAGCAATCAGCCCCAGCATTTT.